Shown below are 16 T cell receptor beta chains from a single sample sequenced in a study of T cells after yellow fever vaccination. TCRdb re-analysed the 5' RACE reads in MiXCR, keeping a single row per CDR3 protein. The sample has some 240,000 distinct CDR3 sequences; around 5.2% are singletons. The sequenced sample was CD4+ T cells sorted from PBMCs, obtained on the day of the yellow fever booster vaccination. Every receptor here comes from a man aged 18-30 years who received the YFV17D yellow fever vaccine.

This clonotype has a count of ten or more. This sequence joins TRBV11-2 and TRBJ1-2; D may be TRBD1 (5 bases). The CDR3 length is 14 residues. V lost 8 bases and J 0 bases, leaving 13 bases between the germline ends. Germline V lookup: CDR1 SGHAT, CDR2 FQNNGV. The CDR3 nucleotides read TGTGCCAGCGCGGGTTCACAGGCTAACTATGGCTACACCTTC. Amino acid sequence: CASAGSQANYGYTF.

This clonotype has only a few counts. The chain recombines TRBV11-1 with TRBJ2-3; 8 bases fit TRBD1. The length of the CDR3 is 12 residues. Trimming took 5 bases from V and 10 from J; bases not matched to a gene: 5. From germline, CDR1 is SGHAT and CDR2 FQDESV (reference sequence). This chain's CDR3 is CASSPDREAQYF. In nucleotides, the CDR3 is TGTGCCAGCAGCCCGGACAGGGAGGCGCAGTATTTT.

This clonotype was picked up many times. The genes are TRBV5-1 and TRBJ2-5, with D perhaps given as TRBD1 or TRBD2 (5 bases each). V gave up 4 bases and J gave up 1 base, with 8 bases separating them. The CDR3 has 13 amino acids. Per the germline V gene, CDR1 is SGHRS and CDR2 is YFSETQ. The CDR3 nucleotides read TGCGCCAGCAGCCCGGGACCCCAAGAGACCCAGTACTTC. Amino acid sequence: CASSPGPQETQYF.

This chain uses TRBV20-1 with TRBJ2-2, with D maybe TRBD2 (7 bases). V shed 0 bases and J shed 7 bases, with 15 bases lying between them. The CDR3 runs 15 residues. The V gene's germline CDR1 is DFQATT and CDR2 SNEGSKA (reference sequence). The CDR3 nucleotides read TGCAGTGCTAGAGACCGGGGGGCGGCAGTCGGGGAGCTGTTTTTT. Residues: CSARDRGAAVGELFF.

V usage is TRBV6-6 and J usage is TRBJ2-3, with TRBD2 matching 8 bases. The CDR3 spans 17 residues. J lost 0 bases, V lost 6 bases, and 11 bases had no gene match. Looked up from germline, CDR1 is MNHNY and CDR2 is SVGAGI (reference sequence). This CDR3 reads CASSRYGGGLSTDTQYF. CDR3 in DNA: TGTGCCAGCAGCCGTTACGGGGGGGGCCTGAGCACAGATACGCAGTATTTT.

This clonotype was observed at least ten times. This sequence joins TRBV5-1 and TRBJ2-1; D may match TRBD1 or TRBD2 (5 bases each). Per the germline V gene, CDR1 is SGHRS and CDR2 is YFSETQ. CDR3 length: 12 residues. V was clipped by 4 bases and J by 3 bases, with 5 bases between them. This CDR3 is CASSGGYNEQFF. The CDR3 DNA follows: TGCGCCAGCAGCGGGGGCTACAATGAGCAGTTCTTC.

V is TRBV7-2 and J is TRBJ2-7; tentative D call: TRBD2 (5 bases). V was shortened by 6 bases and J by 3 bases, with 15 bases between the two germline ends. This CDR3 is built from 14 residues. Germline V CDR1 and CDR2: SGHTA, FQGNSA. The CDR3 nucleotides are TGTGCCAGCAGGTCCGTAGGAGGAGGCTACGAGCAGTACTTC. Protein sequence: CASRSVGGGYEQYF.

This clonotype was recorded a few times. The rearrangement joins TRBV7-2 to TRBJ2-3; D gene unclear. Germline values: CDR1 SGHTA, CDR2 FQGNSA. The CDR3 extends over 16 amino acids. V lost 2 bases to trimming and J lost 10 bases, with 22 bases between them. CDR3 region: CASSLFHSSLGSSQYF. The CDR3 coding sequence is TGTGCCAGCAGCTTATTTCATTCCTCATTGGGGTCGTCGCAGTATTTT.

This clonotype was detected a few times. The chain recombines TRBV7-3 with TRBJ2-7, with D possibly being TRBD1 (5 bases). The CDR3 has 14 residues. Deletions cut 3 bases from V and 6 bases from J, with 15 bases between. Germline V gene lookup returns CDR1 SGHTA and CDR2 FQGTGA. The CDR3 nucleotides are TGTGCCAGCAGCTTGTCAGGGATCCTCTGCGAGCAGTACGTC. Translated, it gives CASSLSGILCEQYV.

The chain is built from TRBV10-2 and TRBJ2-3, with D possibly matching TRBD2 (6 bases). The CDR3 has 14 amino acids. V lost 3 bases to trimming and J lost 6 bases, with 13 bases between them. The germline CDR1 and CDR2 sequences are WSHSY and SAAADI. CDR3 region: CASSEWRAGDTQYF. The CDR3 DNA sequence: TGCGCCAGCAGTGAATGGAGGGCCGGGGATACGCAGTATTTT.

The chain uses TRBV20-1 and TRBJ2-5; D gene ambiguous. CDR1 and CDR2 from the germline V gene are DFQATT and SNEGSKA (reference sequence). CDR3 length: 13 amino acids. V lost 3 bases and J 5 bases, leaving 13 bases between the germline ends. DNA of the CDR3: TGCAGTGCTAGCGGACCGAACGGGGAGACCCAGTACTTC. Translated, it gives CSASGPNGETQYF.

In this sample, this clonotype turned up a few times. The chain employs TRBV3-1 and TRBJ2-3, with no clear D. From germline, CDR1 is LGHDT and CDR2 YNNKEL (reference sequence). This CDR3 is 14 amino acids long. V dropped 6 bases and J dropped 3 bases, with 13 bases sitting between them. Here the CDR3 reads CASSSSPFTDTQYF. The CDR3 DNA sequence: TGTGCCAGCAGTTCCTCGCCGTTTACAGATACGCAGTATTTT.

This clonotype was detected a few times. The chain combines TRBV6-6 with TRBJ1-2; D is possibly TRBD1 (6 bases). This CDR3 has 14 amino acids. Germline V gene data show CDR1 as MNHNY and CDR2 as SVGAGI (reference sequence). V lost 6 bases to trimming and J lost 7 bases, with 18 bases between them. The CDR3 DNA reads as TGTGCCAGCAGAGAACCCCAGGGGTTTAGTGGCTACACCTTC. This translates into CASREPQGFSGYTF.

This chain joins TRBV6-5 and TRBJ1-1; maybe TRBD1 (6 bases). The CDR3 totals 14 residues. Germline V CDR1 and CDR2: MNHEY, SVGAGI. Trimming removed 5 bases at V and 2 bases at J, with 12 bases between. The DNA for the CDR3 is TGTGCCAGCAGTGCTATACAGGGAAACACTGAAGCTTTCTTT. This sequence encodes CASSAIQGNTEAFF.

This clonotype was observed a few times. This chain connects TRBV18 to TRBJ2-7, with 8 bases aligning to TRBD2. With 0 bases clipped from V and 3 bases from J, the junction kept 10 bases outside the gene matches. Germline V gene lookup returns CDR1 KGHSH and CDR2 LQKENI. The CDR3 sequence is 17 residues long. The CDR3 here is CASSPPWVTGGRYEQYF. CDR3 nucleotide sequence: TGTGCCAGCTCACCACCCTGGGTAACGGGGGGGCGCTACGAGCAGTACTTC.

Ten or more counts support this clonotype. The conserved final phenylalanine or tryptophan is absent from the CDR3, which likely points to a read error. The limits of the CDR3 on the DNA are not certain, so only TCRdb's listed CDR3 is given. The V and J genes are TRBV6-2 or TRBV6-3 and TRBJ2-7. 11 amino acids form the CDR3, both terminal residues included. Germline lookup yields CDR1 MNHEY and CDR2 SVGEGT. CDR3 sequence: CASSDYGTLAL.